This TCR beta chain was profiled in a study of shared clonotypes between healthy human individuals. The data were produced by immunoSEQ multiplex PCR, yet TCRdb's version contains in-frame clones alone and is incomplete. The sample has about 490,000 clones, roughly 80% seen once. V was clipped by 4 bases and J by 5 bases, with 12 bases between them. This CDR3 contains 13 residues. Germline V gene sequence: CDR1 SGHNT, CDR2 YENEEA. The TCR comes from a woman aged 40-49 years in good health. Some clones in this sample may be carry-over from other donors' samples. The chain recombines TRBV11-3 with TRBJ2-7; the D gene is possibly TRBD1 (6 bases). What was sequenced was PBMCs. DNA of the CDR3: TGTGCCAGCAGCTCGCAGGGGTTGGACGAGCAGTACTTC. Protein: CASSSQGLDEQYF.